Listed below are T cell receptor beta chains from one sample, sequenced in a study of CD8 T cells in ankylosing spondylitis. TCRdb passed the 5' RACE reads through MiXCR, listing each CDR3 protein once. The sample has hundreds of thousands of distinct CDR3 sequences, roughly 12% seen once. Sequences were obtained from blood, either unsorted or a sorted T cell fraction (not recorded which). Receptors were obtained from a male donor with ankylosing spondylitis. Both conserved end residues are part of each CDR3. Each record gives: D gene, clone size, V gene, J gene, CDR3 protein, CDR3 DNA. The D gene is left open where the match is weak. Clone size is stated in some rows and not others, as once, few, many or a class when expanded.

D: NA
size: NA
V: TRBV7-8
J: TRBJ2-6
CDR3: CASSLWTSGANVLTF
DNA: TGTGCCAGCAGCCTTTGGACATCTGGGGCCAACGTCCTGACTTTC

D: TRBD2
size: few
V: TRBV20-1
J: TRBJ2-1
CDR3: CSARTGTNYNEQFF
DNA: TGCAGTGCTAGAACCGGGACTAACTACAATGAGCAGTTCTTC

D: TRBD1
size: NA
V: TRBV29-1
J: TRBJ2-7
CDR3: CSVQGQGAYEQYF
DNA: TGCAGCGTCCAAGGACAGGGGGCGTACGAGCAGTACTTC

D: NA
size: many
V: TRBV29-1
J: TRBJ2-7
CDR3: CSVEEGISYEQYF
DNA: TGCAGCGTTGAAGAAGGGATCTCCTACGAGCAGTACTTC

D: TRBD1
size: NA
V: TRBV29-1
J: TRBJ2-6
CDR3: CSVEDRGSGANVLTF
DNA: TGCAGCGTTGAGGACAGGGGCTCTGGGGCCAACGTCCTGACTTTC

D: NA
size: few
V: TRBV28
J: TRBJ2-5
CDR3: CASSLWKGRETQYF
DNA: TGTGCCAGCAGTTTATGGAAGGGGAGGGAGACCCAGTACTTC

D: NA
size: NA
V: TRBV27
J: TRBJ2-5
CDR3: CASRPGVGETQYF
DNA: TGTGCCAGCAGACCGGGAGTAGGAGAGACCCAGTACTTC

D: TRBD1
size: NA
V: TRBV11-2
J: TRBJ2-7
CDR3: CASSQGQGDEQYF
DNA: TGTGCCAGCAGCCAGGGACAGGGGGACGAGCAGTACTTC

D: NA
size: many
V: TRBV29-1
J: TRBJ2-1
CDR3: CSVEAGTSDSYNEQFF
DNA: TGCAGCGTTGAAGCCGGAACTTCCGACTCCTACAATGAGCAGTTCTTC

D: TRBD1
size: many
V: TRBV7-9
J: TRBJ2-3
CDR3: CASSKTGSPDTQYF
DNA: TGTGCCAGCAGTAAGACAGGGTCGCCAGATACGCAGTATTTT

D: NA
size: NA
V: TRBV7-2
J: TRBJ2-7
CDR3: CASSLAFGDYEQYF
DNA: TGTGCCAGCAGCTTAGCGTTTGGGGACTACGAGCAGTACTTC

D: NA
size: NA
V: TRBV12-3/TRBV12-4
J: TRBJ1-1
CDR3: CASSFINTEAFF
DNA: TGTGCCAGCAGTTTCATAAACACTGAAGCTTTCTTT

D: NA
size: many
V: TRBV20-1
J: TRBJ1-4
CDR3: CSAPQGGSREKLFF
DNA: TGCAGTGCGCCCCAGGGTGGGTCTAGGGAAAAACTGTTTTTT

D: TRBD1
size: many
V: TRBV5-1
J: TRBJ2-7
CDR3: CASAGGQVAYEQYF
DNA: TGCGCCAGCGCTGGTGGACAGGTGGCTTACGAGCAGTACTTC

D: NA
size: NA
V: TRBV7-2
J: TRBJ2-5
CDR3: CASSLGPATNQETQYF
DNA: TGTGCCAGCAGCTTAGGACCGGCAACTAACCAAGAGACCCAGTACTTC

D: NA
size: many
V: TRBV29-1
J: TRBJ2-5
CDR3: CSDLTVQETQYF
DNA: TGCAGCGACCTGACAGTACAAGAGACCCAGTACTTC

D: TRBD1
size: NA
V: TRBV20-1
J: TRBJ2-5
CDR3: CSASTGLETQYF
DNA: TGCAGTGCTTCGACAGGGTTGGAGACCCAGTACTTC

D: NA
size: few
V: TRBV5-4
J: TRBJ1-4
CDR3: CASSLDTASNEKLFF
DNA: TGTGCCAGCAGCTTGGATACAGCGAGTAATGAAAAACTGTTTTTT

D: NA
size: few
V: TRBV5-1
J: TRBJ2-5
CDR3: CASSTDGRQETQYF
DNA: TGCGCCAGCAGCACCGACGGGAGACAAGAGACCCAGTACTTC

D: NA
size: few
V: TRBV5-5
J: TRBJ1-6
CDR3: CASSFSDPHSPLHF
DNA: TGTGCCAGCAGCTTCTCCGACCCCCATTCACCCCTCCACTTT

D: NA
size: many
V: TRBV7-8
J: TRBJ1-5
CDR3: CASSLGRISNQPQHF
DNA: TGTGCCAGCAGCTTAGGACGGATTAGCAATCAGCCCCAGCATTTT

D: NA
size: few
V: TRBV4-1
J: TRBJ2-1
CDR3: CASSHSGDYNEQFF
DNA: TGCGCCAGCAGCCATAGTGGAGATTACAATGAGCAGTTCTTC

D: NA
size: NA
V: TRBV5-5
J: TRBJ2-1
CDR3: CASSLALASYNEQFF
DNA: TGTGCCAGCAGCTTGGCCTTGGCCTCCTACAATGAGCAGTTCTTC

D: TRBD2
size: NA
V: TRBV20-1
J: TRBJ2-7
CDR3: CSALADALLREQYF
DNA: TGCAGTGCTCTAGCGGATGCCCTCCTCCGCGAGCAGTACTTC

D: NA
size: few
V: TRBV7-9
J: TRBJ1-2
CDR3: CASSLGTTEGYTF
DNA: TGTGCCAGCAGCTTGGGGACCACGGAGGGCTACACCTTC

D: NA
size: many
V: TRBV20-1
J: TRBJ2-2
CDR3: CSAPWQTGELFF
DNA: TGCAGTGCTCCTTGGCAGACCGGGGAGCTGTTTTTT

D: NA
size: NA
V: TRBV10-1
J: TRBJ2-1
CDR3: CASSDGAEPYNEQFF
DNA: TGCGCCAGCAGTGATGGGGCAGAACCCTACAATGAGCAGTTCTTC

D: NA
size: NA
V: TRBV27
J: TRBJ1-1
CDR3: CASSPLRPRNARGTEAFF
DNA: TGTGCCAGCAGTCCCCTGCGGCCCAGGAATGCGCGGGGAACTGAAGCTTTCTTT

D: NA
size: few
V: TRBV27
J: TRBJ2-3
CDR3: CASSLSPAGFTDTQYF
DNA: TGTGCCAGCAGTTTATCCCCAGCGGGCTTCACAGATACGCAGTATTTT

D: TRBD1
size: many
V: TRBV5-1
J: TRBJ2-1
CDR3: CASSRGQNNEQFF
DNA: TGCGCCAGCAGCCGGGGACAGAACAATGAGCAGTTCTTC

D: NA
size: NA
V: TRBV5-1
J: TRBJ1-3
CDR3: CASKGGSGNTIYF
DNA: TGCGCCAGCAAAGGTGGCTCTGGAAACACCATATATTTT

D: TRBD1
size: few
V: TRBV27
J: TRBJ2-7
CDR3: CASSRTGGATYEQYF
DNA: TGTGCCAGCAGTAGGACAGGGGGCGCGACGTACGAGCAGTACTTC

D: TRBD1
size: NA
V: TRBV20-1
J: TRBJ1-1
CDR3: CSARQGARTEAFF
DNA: TGCAGTGCTCGACAGGGGGCGCGGACTGAAGCTTTCTTT